Listed below are T cell receptor beta chains from one sample, sequenced in a study. TCRdb reprocessed the RT-PCR reads via MiXCR and lists one record per CDR3 protein. The sample has approximately 720,000 distinct CDR3 sequences; about 14% are singletons. Sample: memory CD4+ T cells from blood. The source is a female donor in good health, serving as a healthy control. Each CDR3 is given with its conserved first and last residue. The order of the fields is clone size, D gene, J gene, V gene, CDR3 DNA, CDR3 protein. A D gene is named only where the DNA matches it firmly. The listing skips clone size in some rows; elsewhere it reads once, few, many or a size class.

many . TRBJ2-5 TRBV29-1 TGCAGCGTTGAGATGACAGACCAAGAGACCCAGTACTTC CSVEMTDQETQYF
few TRBD2 TRBJ2-2 TRBV12-3/TRBV12-4 TGTGCCAGCAGCGCAGAGGGAGGGAAAACCGGGGAGCTGTTTTTT CASSAEGGKTGELFF
. TRBD1 TRBJ2-7 TRBV10-3 TGTGCCAGCAGCCAAACTTCCGGGACAGGGTCCTACGAGCAGTACTTC CASSQTSGTGSYEQYF
few . TRBJ2-1 TRBV24-1 TGTGCCACCAGAGGGGCTACAATTGAGCAGTTCTTC CATRGATIEQFF
. TRBD2 TRBJ2-5 TRBV12-3/TRBV12-4 TGTGCCAGCAGTCTTAGCGGGACCGAAGAGACCCAGTACTTC CASSLSGTEETQYF
few . TRBJ1-1 TRBV9 TGTGCCAGCAGCGTATATGATCAAACGAACACTGAAGCTTTCTTT CASSVYDQTNTEAFF
. . TRBJ2-3 TRBV18 TGTGCCAGCTCCCCTTACGGAAGCACAGATACGCAGTATTTT CASSPYGSTDTQYF
many TRBD2 TRBJ2-7 TRBV7-2 TGTGCCAGCAGCTTTGGACTAGCGGGATGGGGCTACGAGCAGTACTTC CASSFGLAGWGYEQYF
. TRBD2 TRBJ2-3 TRBV5-1 TGCGCCAGCAGCCCGGGGACTATCCCAGATACGCAGTATTTT CASSPGTIPDTQYF
many . TRBJ1-3 TRBV10-3 TGTGCCATCATTCAGGGAACCCTTACTGGAAACACCATATATTTT CAIIQGTLTGNTIYF
many . TRBJ1-1 TRBV12-3/TRBV12-4 TGTGCCAGCAGTTTACAGGGGATTGAAGCTTTCTTT CASSLQGIEAFF
few . TRBJ1-2 TRBV6-2/TRBV6-3 TGTGCCAGCAGCCGGACTTACCCGGGCTACACCTTC CASSRTYPGYTF
. . TRBJ2-3 TRBV7-2 TGTGCCAGCAGCTCCCCCTCGGGGAAGGCTCCTAGCACAGATACGCAGTATTTT CASSSPSGKAPSTDTQYF
. . TRBJ1-3 TRBV18 TGTGCCAGCTCTCGGGACCTCAGCTCTGGAAACACCATATATTTT CASSRDLSSGNTIYF
. TRBD1 TRBJ1-1 TRBV7-2 TGTGCCAGCAGCTTTGGACAGGGGTATGAAGCTTTCTTT CASSFGQGYEAFF
many TRBD1 TRBJ1-6 TRBV6-5 TGTGCCAGCAGTTACTCAGGGACAGGGCGGGCACCCCTCCACTTT CASSYSGTGRAPLHF
few TRBD1 TRBJ1-2 TRBV6-2/TRBV6-3 TGTGCCAGCAGTCGCCCGACCGGGACAGGGAGCGGCTACACCTTC CASSRPTGTGSGYTF
few TRBD1 TRBJ1-5 TRBV10-3 TGTGCCATCAGTTGGACAGGATCGAATCAGCCCCAGCATTTT CAISWTGSNQPQHF
many TRBD2 TRBJ2-5 TRBV12-3/TRBV12-4 TGTGCCAGCCAGAACTATAGAGCGGGGGAACCGTACCAAGAGACCCAGTACTTC CASQNYRAGEPYQETQYF
few . TRBJ2-3 TRBV29-1 TGCAGCGTTGAAGTAGGCGGGGCGGTCACAGATACGCAGTATTTT CSVEVGGAVTDTQYF
. TRBD1 TRBJ1-1 TRBV12-3/TRBV12-4 TGTGCCAGCAGTAAAGAAGGGGGCATGACTGAAGCTTTCTTT CASSKEGGMTEAFF
. TRBD1 TRBJ1-1 TRBV5-1 TGCGCCAGCAGCTTCGGACAGGGGGGAGACGCTTTCTTT CASSFGQGGDAFF
. . TRBJ2-5 TRBV5-6 TGTGCCAGCAGCTTGGGAGAGAGGCCGTGGTGGGAGACCCAGTACTTC CASSLGERPWWETQYF
few TRBD1 TRBJ2-7 TRBV12-3/TRBV12-4 TGTGCCAGCAGCCAGACAGGGGTCGAGCAGTACTTC CASSQTGVEQYF
few . TRBJ1-1 TRBV9 TGTGCCAGCAGCACTCATCCCTCCGACCACACTGAAGCTTTCTTT CASSTHPSDHTEAFF
. . TRBJ1-4 TRBV7-6 TGTGCCAGCAGCCTCGGGACGGCGGCTAATGAAAAACTGTTTTTT CASSLGTAANEKLFF
. TRBD2 TRBJ2-2 TRBV7-2 TGTGCCAGCAGCCGACTAGCGGGGACCCACACCGGGGAGCTGTTTTTT CASSRLAGTHTGELFF
many TRBD2 TRBJ2-3 TRBV20-1 TGCAGTGCTCCGACTAGCGGTACAGATACGCAGTATTTT CSAPTSGTDTQYF
many . TRBJ2-7 TRBV10-3 TGTGCCATCAGTACCTCCTACGAGCAGTACTTC CAISTSYEQYF
. TRBD2 TRBJ2-4 TRBV6-6 TGTGCCAGCAGTTACTCGAGATTGGGGGAGGGGAACATTCAGTACTTC CASSYSRLGEGNIQYF
. TRBD2 TRBJ2-1 TRBV9 TGTGCCAGCAGCTCCCGGGGAGCGGGAGGCTACAATGAGCAGTTCTTC CASSSRGAGGYNEQFF
many TRBD2 TRBJ2-2 TRBV20-1 TGCAGTGCAGCACTAGCGGGCTCGAACACCGGGGAGCTGTTTTTT CSAALAGSNTGELFF
. . TRBJ1-1 TRBV5-1 TGCGCCAGCAGCTTGGAGAGGACCTCCAGCACTGAAGCTTTCTTT CASSLERTSSTEAFF
few . TRBJ1-2 TRBV27 TGTGCCAGCAGTTTATCGGTGGTATATGGCTACACCTTC CASSLSVVYGYTF
. TRBD1 TRBJ2-3 TRBV7-7 TGTGCCAGCAGCGACAGGGGGCTTAGCACAGATACGCAGTATTTT CASSDRGLSTDTQYF
. TRBD2 TRBJ2-7 TRBV20-1 TGCAGTGCTAGGGGACTAGCGGGGCGAGGCAATGAGCAGTACTTC CSARGLAGRGNEQYF
many . TRBJ1-1 TRBV29-1 TGCAGCGTTGTGGGGTACACTGAAGCTTTCTTT CSVVGYTEAFF
few TRBD1 TRBJ2-6 TRBV15 TGTGCCACCAGCAGACGGACAGGGGAGGTCAACGTCCTGACTTTC CATSRRTGEVNVLTF
many . TRBJ1-4 TRBV5-1 TGCGCCAGCAGCTTGGCGGCTAATGAAAAACTGTTTTTT CASSLAANEKLFF
many TRBD1 TRBJ1-2 TRBV27 TGTGCCAGCAGTCTAAAGACAGGGGGCGGCTACACCTTC CASSLKTGGGYTF
few . TRBJ2-7 TRBV4-2 TGTGCCAGCAGCCAAGAATACGGGACCACTTACGAGCAGTACTTC CASSQEYGTTYEQYF
. . TRBJ1-4 TRBV7-2 TGTGCCAGCAGCCCTGCCGGGGCGCCGAATGAAAAACTGTTTTTT CASSPAGAPNEKLFF
few . TRBJ2-7 TRBV28 TGTGCCAGCAGTCGCCGACGGGAGCAGTACTTC CASSRRREQYF
many TRBD2 TRBJ2-5 TRBV20-1 TGCAGTGTACCGGGTGGGGCTAGCGGGAGTTGGGAGACCCAGTACTTC CSVPGGASGSWETQYF
many . TRBJ2-5 TRBV7-2 TGTGCCAGCAGCTTCCGGACCAGGGTGCAAGAGACCCAGTACTTC CASSFRTRVQETQYF
. TRBD1 TRBJ1-5 TRBV6-5 TGTGCCAGCAGTTCCGCCGGGACAGCTGATCAGCCCCAGCATTTT CASSSAGTADQPQHF
. TRBD2 TRBJ2-7 TRBV20-1 TGCAGTGCTAGACATCACGGGGGGGCTAACGAGCAGTACTTC CSARHHGGANEQYF
few . TRBJ2-1 TRBV7-3 TGTGCCAGCAGCTTAAATCAGATTAGCTCCTACAATGAGCAGTTCTTC CASSLNQISSYNEQFF
many TRBD1 TRBJ1-1 TRBV6-6 TGTGCCAGCAGTTTGCAGGGGGATGGCACTGAAGCTTTCTTT CASSLQGDGTEAFF
. . TRBJ2-7 TRBV4-3 TGCGCCAGCAGCCAATCCACCGGGACCCCCTACGAGCAGTACTTC CASSQSTGTPYEQYF
. . TRBJ1-1 TRBV6-2/TRBV6-3 TGTGCCAGCAGTTATCGGAGGGAACACACTGAAGCTTTCTTT CASSYRREHTEAFF
. TRBD1 TRBJ2-3 TRBV7-9 TGTGCCAGCAGCTCGGGACAGGGGGACACAGATACGCAGTATTTT CASSSGQGDTDTQYF
. . TRBJ2-7 TRBV21-1 TGTGCCAGCAGTACGACTAGCGGGGTGCCTAACGAGCAGTACTTC CASSTTSGVPNEQYF
few . TRBJ1-2 TRBV15 TGTGCCACCAGCAGAGATAGGGCAGGGTTGGGTGGCTACACCTTC CATSRDRAGLGGYTF
. . TRBJ1-2 TRBV20-1 TGCAGTGCGACTGGTCTGATCGATCATGGCTACACCTTC CSATGLIDHGYTF
. . TRBJ2-7 TRBV28 TGTGCCAGCAGTTTGGCGGCGGGGAGGTCCTACGAGCAGTACTTC CASSLAAGRSYEQYF
many TRBD1 TRBJ2-5 TRBV4-1 TGCGCCAGCAGCTCCCGGGACAGTTCCCAAGAGACCCAGTACTTC CASSSRDSSQETQYF
. . TRBJ2-1 TRBV5-1 TGCGCCAGCAGCCCCGACCCGAGCTCCTACAATGAGCAGTTCTTC CASSPDPSSYNEQFF
many TRBD2 TRBJ2-7 TRBV12-3/TRBV12-4 TGTGCCAGCAGGATACGGGGGGTAGCGGGAAACGAGCAGTACTTC CASRIRGVAGNEQYF
many . TRBJ2-4 TRBV4-2 TGTGCCAGCAAAGGGGGAGCGCTAGCCAAAAACATTCAGTACTTC CASKGGALAKNIQYF